This T cell receptor beta chain was captured by sequencing in a study of CD4 and CD8 cells across lung adenocarcinoma regions. This clonotype was detected many times. TCRdb ran MiXCR on the PCR reads and lists one entry per CDR3 protein. The data contain 15,000 to 20,000 distinct CDR3 sequences, approximately 47% of them singletons. CDR1 is MNHNS and CDR2 is SASEGT in the germline V gene. There are 13 residues in the CDR3. V lost 6 bases, J lost 4 bases, and 4 bases stayed unmatched. Sequenced input: CD8+ T cells from the center of a lung tumor. This receptor was obtained from a female donor with lung adenocarcinoma. The CD4 and CD8 labels of this study may be unreliable. The chain links TRBV6-1 to TRBJ2-5; 8 positions agree with TRBD1. CDR3: CASRRTGRETQYF. The CDR3 coding sequence is TGTGCCAGCAGGAGGACAGGGAGAGAGACCCAGTACTTC.